The table lists the clone carrying this T cell receptor beta chain with many counts. Its antigen is unidentified. Graves' hyperthyroidism qualified as stable when ophthalmopathy did not progress within 18 months. Template material for amplifying TCR beta CDR3 regions consisted of RNA transcripts. The HTBI set primed first-round TCR CDR3 RT-PCR. Each CDR3 protein is one row after TCRdb ran MiXCR on the multiplex PCR reads. The repertoire holds approximately 500,000 distinct CDR3 sequences, with around 42% as singletons. This sample is part of a study of T cells in Graves' hyperthyroidism and ophthalmopathy. Regarding the study as a whole: Expanded thyroid clonotypes (above 0.001) were mostly also found in blood.

Germline V gene lookup returns CDR1 MGHDK and CDR2 SYGVNS. CDR3 length equals 10 residues. V lost 5 bases, J lost 7 bases, and 2 bases lay in between. The source of this sequence is a woman aged 18 to 35 with Graves' hyperthyroidism. The sequenced sample consisted of peripheral blood or thyroid tissue (not recorded which). The chain links TRBV25-1 to TRBJ2-2; no clear D gene. CDR3 residues: CASSFGELFF. The CDR3 DNA sequence: TGTGCCAGCAGTTTCGGGGAGCTGTTTTTT. Based on the CDR3 plus reference TRBV25-1 and TRBJ2-2, the full variable domain is EADIYQTPRYLVIGTGKKITLECSQTMGHDKMYWYQQDPGMELHLIHYSYGVNSTEKGDLSSESTVSRIRTEHFPLTLESARPSHTSQYLCASSFGELFFGEGSRLTVL.